This T cell receptor (beta chain) was recorded in a study of blood T cell repertoires in COVID-19. Germline CDR1 reads SGHVS; CDR2 reads FNYEAQ. The V and J ends lost 5 bases and 4 bases, in that order; junction bases with no gene match: 7. CDR3 length equals 16 residues. Study members were between roughly 18 and 100 years old and lived in approximately 25 US regions. Original analysis: Amplification with reference gene primers provided the estimates of nucleated cell counts. The data were produced by immunoSEQ multiplex PCR, yet TCRdb's version contains in-frame clones alone and is incomplete. V and J calls and clone size are as listed in that table; D and trimming were resolved from the DNA. The sample holds approximately 320,000 clones, 87% seen once.

The receptor's source is a young woman who had recovered from COVID-19. Sequencing was carried out using PBMCs or T cells enriched from blood (not recorded which). The chain recombines TRBV7-6 with TRBJ2-1; 11 bases match TRBD2. In DNA form, the CDR3 reads TGTGCCAGCAGCCGTCGTAGCGGGAGGGATTACAATGAGCAGTTCTTC. Translated, it gives CASSRRSGRDYNEQFF. Full variable domain (rest looked up from reference TRBV7-6 and TRBJ2-1): GAGVSQSPRYKVTKRGQDVALRCDPISGHVSLYWYRQALGQGPEFLTYFNYEAQQDKSGLPNDRFSAERPEGSISTLTIQRTEQRDSAMYRCASSRRSGRDYNEQFFGPGTRLTVL.